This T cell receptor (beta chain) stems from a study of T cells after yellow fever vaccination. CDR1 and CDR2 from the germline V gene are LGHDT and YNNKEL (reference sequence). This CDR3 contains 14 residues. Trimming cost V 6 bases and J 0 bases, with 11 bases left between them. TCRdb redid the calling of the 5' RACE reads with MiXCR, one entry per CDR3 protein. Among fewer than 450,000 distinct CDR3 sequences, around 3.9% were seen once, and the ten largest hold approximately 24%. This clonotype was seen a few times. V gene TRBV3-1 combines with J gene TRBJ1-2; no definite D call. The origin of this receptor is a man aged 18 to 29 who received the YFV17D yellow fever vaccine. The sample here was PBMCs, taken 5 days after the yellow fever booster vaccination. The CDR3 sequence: CASRPDRANYGYTF. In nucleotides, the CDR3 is TGTGCCAGCAGGCCGGACCGAGCTAACTATGGCTACACCTTC.